Listed here are 30 T cell receptor beta chains from one sample, sequenced in a study of cytomegalovirus exposure and HLA in healthy donors. Use of 60 Vbeta and 13 Jbeta primers characterized the PCR. Sequenced by immunoSEQ multiplex PCR; TCRdb stores in-frame clones only, minus some. Of 150,000 to 200,000 clones listed, 75% to 90% were seen once; the top ten hold about 2.6%. Specimen: PBMCs. These receptors all stem from a woman between 50 and 59 years old in good health and CMV-seropositive.

CDR3 in DNA: TGTGCCAGCAGCGTAGGGACAGGCCCTGGAAACACCATATATTTT. Its translation: CASSVGTGPGNTIYF. This chain connects TRBV9 to TRBJ1-3; 7 bases map to TRBD1. This CDR3 has 15 amino acids. The germline CDR1 and CDR2 sequences are SGDLS and YYNGEE. V lost 0 bases, J lost 2 bases, and 2 bases stayed unmatched.

The chain links TRBV5-6 to TRBJ1-5, with 7 bases lining up with TRBD1. V was clipped by 2 bases and J by 6 bases; unmatched bases: 5. This CDR3 contains 14 residues. Germline CDR1 is SGHDT and CDR2 is YYEEEE. In DNA, the CDR3 is TGTGCCAGCAGCTTTGAGGGGGCGGGTCAGCCCCAGCATTTT. Protein sequence: CASSFEGAGQPQHF.

The genes are TRBV18 and TRBJ2-1; the match to TRBD2 covers 9 bases. The trim removed 3 bases at V and 2 bases at J, leaving 2 bases unmatched. The CDR3 contains 15 residues. The germline CDR1 and CDR2 sequences are KGHSH and LQKENI. CDR3 loop: CASSPLAGPYNEQFF. The CDR3 nucleotides are TGTGCCAGCTCACCCCTAGCGGGACCCTACAATGAGCAGTTCTTC.

This clone has more than one count but fewer than ten. J is TRBJ2-1 and V is TRBV30, with 7 bases lining up with TRBD2. The CDR3 contains 13 residues. Losses at the gene ends were 4 bases for V and 9 bases for J; bases not matched to a gene: 9. Germline CDR1 GTSNPN, CDR2 SVGIG (reference sequence). CDR3 in DNA: TGTGCCTGGATGCTGGCGGGAGCGATTGAGCAGTTCTTC. Protein sequence: CAWMLAGAIEQFF.

The CDR3 sequence: CASSPQGARTGELFF. CDR3 sequence (DNA): TGTGCCAGCAGCCCACAGGGGGCGAGGACCGGGGAGCTGTTTTTT. The V call is TRBV7-3, the J call TRBJ2-2, with TRBD1 identical over 9 bases. Germline CDR1 SGHTA, CDR2 FQGTGA. This CDR3 region has 15 residues. Germline trimming cut 5 bases from V and 5 bases from J; bases unmatched to any gene: 6.

In its sample, this clone was seen a few times. This rearrangement joins TRBV7-2 to TRBJ2-1; 10 positions match TRBD1. CDR3 size: 15 residues. V was pared by 3 bases and J by 2 bases, with 1 base of the junction left unmatched. The germline V gene has CDR1 SGHTA and CDR2 FQGNSA. CDR3 nucleotide sequence: TGTGCCAGCAGCTTGGACAGGGGGACCTACAATGAGCAGTTCTTC. Its translation is CASSLDRGTYNEQFF.

The J gene is TRBJ2-1, the V gene TRBV4-1; 11 bases line up with TRBD2. The CDR3 contains 17 residues. With V trimmed by 4 bases and J by 6 bases, 11 bases remained unmatched. The germline V gene encodes CDR1 MGHRA and CDR2 YSYEKL. The CDR3 coding sequence is TGCGCCAGCAGCCCCCCCATGCTAGCGGGGGGCCGCAATGAGCAGTTCTTC. Translated, it gives CASSPPMLAGGRNEQFF.

The chain uses TRBV5-1 and TRBJ2-7; possibly TRBD1 for D (5 bases). Germline assignment: CDR1 SGHRS and CDR2 YFSETQ. Between the trimmed V and J ends, which lost 4 bases and 1 base, there was a span of 12 bases. This CDR3 has 14 residues. The CDR3 DNA reads as TGCGCCAGCAGCACGGACATCGGTTCCTACGAGCAGTACTTC. This codes for CASSTDIGSYEQYF.

The J gene is TRBJ2-3, the V gene TRBV6-1, with 9 bases fitting TRBD1. V gave up 7 bases and J gave up 4 bases; unmatched junction bases: 6. The germline V gene has CDR1 MNHNS and CDR2 SASEGT. This CDR3 comprises 14 residues. In DNA form, the CDR3 reads TGTGCCAGCATGTGGGGGACAGGGTCAGATACGCAGTATTTT. Residues: CASMWGTGSDTQYF.

The chain uses TRBV2 and TRBJ2-2; D is undetermined. Germline assignment: CDR1 SNHLY and CDR2 FYNNEI. Trimming took off 4 bases at V and 1 base at J, with 4 bases between the two ends. This CDR3 has 13 residues. The DNA of the CDR3 is TGTGCCAGCAGTGGACTGAACACCGGGGAGCTGTTTTTT. Its protein is CASSGLNTGELFF.

The chain recombines TRBV7-9 with TRBJ1-1; 8 bases are shared with TRBD1. Trimming took 5 bases from V and 1 from J; bases not matched to a gene: 9. The CDR3 covers 16 residues. CDR1 is SEHNR and CDR2 is FQNEAQ in the germline V gene (reference sequence). The CDR3 DNA is TGTGCCAGCAGCCCCACGACAGGGGTGGGGAACACTGAAGCTTTCTTT. Its translation: CASSPTTGVGNTEAFF.

The rearrangement joins TRBV11-3 to TRBJ2-1, with TRBD1 matching 10 bases. J lost 6 bases, V lost 3 bases, and 5 bases had no gene match. CDR1 and CDR2 (germline): SGHNT, YENEEA. The CDR3 consists of 15 residues. Here the CDR3 DNA reads TGTGCCAGCAGCTTCGGGACAGGGGTTTTCAATGAGCAGTTCTTC. Its protein product is CASSFGTGVFNEQFF.

The rearrangement links TRBV10-3 to TRBJ1-2, with a possible D match to TRBD1 (6 bases). V gave up 6 bases and J gave up 11 bases, with 16 bases separating them. This CDR3 contains 12 residues. The germline gives CDR1 ENHRY, CDR2 SYGVKD. The CDR3 protein is CAIRGTGIGYTF. The CDR3 DNA reads as TGTGCCATCAGGGGAACAGGGATCGGGTACACCTTC.

This chain joins TRBV4-3 and TRBJ2-2; TRBD1 is a possible D gene (5 bases). V was clipped by 0 bases and J by 6 bases, with 8 bases between them. This CDR3 region has 14 residues. Germline CDR1 is LGHNA and CDR2 is YSLEER. The CDR3: CASSQEGQPGELFF. CDR3 coding DNA: TGCGCCAGCAGCCAAGAGGGGCAGCCCGGGGAGCTGTTTTTT.

This clone was found a few times. V is TRBV6-6 and J is TRBJ2-7; 10 bases match TRBD1. Germline trimming cut 4 bases from V and 6 bases from J; bases unmatched to any gene: 6. The CDR3 is made up of 14 amino acids. Germline V gene data show CDR1 as MNHNY and CDR2 as SVGAGI (reference sequence). The CDR3 region has the DNA TGTGCCAGCAGTTCCAGGGGACAGGGGCCCGAGCAGTACTTC. Protein: CASSSRGQGPEQYF.

The rearrangement joins TRBV6-1 to TRBJ1-2, with TRBD1 matching 8 bases. Germline V gene data show CDR1 as MNHNS and CDR2 as SASEGT. The CDR3 is made up of 14 amino acids. The J segment lost 8 bases and the V segment lost 6 bases, leaving 11 bases of the junction unmatched. CDR3 in DNA: TGTGCCAGCAGACCTGGGACAGGCCCGGGGGGCTACACCTTC. It yields the protein CASRPGTGPGGYTF.

The CDR3 sequence: CASRVQWGDSYEQYF. In nucleotides, the CDR3 is TGTGCCAGCAGGGTACAGTGGGGAGACTCCTACGAGCAGTACTTC. The chain has TRBV27 and TRBJ2-7, with D possibly being TRBD2 (5 bases). V was pared by 6 bases and J by 0 bases, with 15 bases between. Germline lookup yields CDR1 MNHEY and CDR2 SMNVEV (reference sequence). This CDR3 has 15 amino acids.

J is TRBJ2-5 and V is TRBV5-1, with 10 positions matching TRBD1. The CDR3 is made up of 15 amino acids. Germline V gene lookup returns CDR1 SGHRS and CDR2 YFSETQ. Trimming took 4 bases from V and 5 from J; bases not matched to a gene: 8. CDR3 sequence reads: CASSLGQGVAETQYF. CDR3 nucleotide sequence: TGCGCCAGCAGCCTAGGACAGGGGGTCGCCGAGACCCAGTACTTC.

The CDR3 DNA is TGCAGCGTTGAAGATTCGCACAGGGAAAACTATGGCTACACCTTC. Its translation: CSVEDSHRENYGYTF. V is TRBV29-1 and J is TRBJ1-2, with D maybe TRBD1 (6 bases). Trimming shortened V by 0 bases and J by 2 bases, and 13 bases separated the two germline ends. Looked up from germline, CDR1 is SQVTM and CDR2 is ANQGSEA. There are 15 residues in the CDR3.

This clone occurred once. This chain links TRBV7-9 with TRBJ2-1; 8 bases are shared with TRBD1. The CDR3 runs 15 residues. V trimming: 5 bases; J trimming: 3 bases; junction bases outside the gene matches: 6. The germline V gene encodes CDR1 SEHNR and CDR2 FQNEAQ (reference sequence). DNA of the CDR3: TGTGCCAGCAGCCCTGGACAGGGTGTCTACAATGAGCAGTTCTTC. Translation gives CASSPGQGVYNEQFF.

This clone was recorded a few times. The J gene is TRBJ1-1, the V gene TRBV2; 8 nucleotides match TRBD1. The CDR3 loop spans 14 amino acids. CDR1 and CDR2 from the germline V gene are SNHLY and FYNNEI. The J segment lost 4 bases and the V segment lost 5 bases, leaving 6 bases of the junction unmatched. CDR3 sequence: CASSLKQGGTEAFF. The CDR3, as DNA: TGTGCCAGCAGTCTAAAACAGGGGGGCACTGAAGCTTTCTTT.

This rearrangement joins TRBV6-1 to TRBJ2-1, with 12 bases lining up with TRBD1. Germline CDR1 reads MNHNS; CDR2 reads SASEGT. The J segment lost 8 bases and the V segment lost 7 bases, leaving 9 bases of the junction unmatched. The CDR3 is made up of 15 amino acids. The CDR3 sequence is CASMRGDRGQDEQFF. The DNA for the CDR3 is TGTGCCAGCATGAGGGGGGACAGGGGGCAGGATGAGCAGTTCTTC.

This chain connects TRBV2 to TRBJ2-1; 7 bases fit TRBD1. The trim removed 8 bases at V and 3 bases at J, leaving 1 base unmatched. CDR1 is SNHLY and CDR2 is FYNNEI in the germline V gene. The CDR3 has 12 residues. The CDR3 DNA reads as TGTGCCAGCCGGACAGGCTACAATGAGCAGTTCTTC. Translating it yields CASRTGYNEQFF.

Details on this clone: The junction differs from germline at one of its ends, possibly a read error. This chain joins TRBV19 and TRBJ1-2, with 7 bases fitting TRBD1. Germline lookup yields CDR1 LNHDA and CDR2 SQIVND (reference sequence). CDR3 length: 18 residues. CDR3 loop: CASSIAHFLPGQLYGYAF. Written as DNA, the CDR3 is TGTGCCAGTAGTATAGCTCACTTTTTACCGGGACAGCTCTATGGCTACGCCTTC.

CDR3 sequence (DNA): TGTGCCAGCAGCAATCCCTCCACACCGTACCAAGAGACCCAGTACTTC. Its protein product is CASSNPSTPYQETQYF. V usage is TRBV21-1 and J usage is TRBJ2-5; TRBD1 reflects the table's D call only, with no check against the DNA. TRBV21-1 is flagged as a pseudogene. There are 16 residues in the CDR3.

This clone was seen more than once but under ten times. V is TRBV4-3 and J is TRBJ2-6; no definite D call. V was trimmed by 0 bases and J by 4 bases, leaving 10 bases between them. The CDR3 extends over 16 amino acids. Germline V CDR1 and CDR2: LGHNA, YSLEER. The CDR3 DNA reads TGCGCCAGCAGCCAAGATGCGTCTGCAGGGGCCAACGTCCTGACTTTC. It encodes CASSQDASAGANVLTF.

This clone was counted between two and nine times. V and J are TRBV11-1 and TRBJ2-7, with 7 bases fitting TRBD1. The CDR3 loop spans 12 amino acids. The V and J ends lost 5 bases and 5 bases, in that order; junction bases with no gene match: 3. Germline V CDR1 and CDR2: SGHAT, FQDESV (reference sequence). The CDR3 DNA sequence: TGTGCCAGCAGCCAAGACAGGGACGAGCAGTACTTC. Translating it yields CASSQDRDEQYF.

This chain links TRBV4-2 with TRBJ2-2, with a weak D call TRBD2 (5 bases). The CDR3 spans 15 residues. Germline V gives CDR1 LGHNA, CDR2 YNFKEQ. Trimming shortened V by 1 base and J by 5 bases, and 11 bases separated the two germline ends. CDR3 sequence reads: CASSQARSGTGELFF. The CDR3 nucleotides are TGTGCCAGCAGCCAAGCGAGGTCGGGGACCGGGGAGCTGTTTTTT.

This rearrangement joins TRBV7-2 to TRBJ1-3; 9 bases are shared with TRBD1. Trimming removed 4 bases from V and 7 bases from J; junction bases left unmatched: 5. The CDR3 is 14 amino acids. The germline gives CDR1 SGHTA, CDR2 FQGNSA. The CDR3 sequence: CASSYTGGANTIYF. CDR3 sequence (DNA): TGTGCCAGCAGCTATACAGGGGGCGCGAACACCATATATTTT.

The chain recombines TRBV5-6 with TRBJ1-6, with D possibly TRBD1 on 5 matching bases. The germline CDR1 and CDR2 sequences are SGHDT and YYEEEE. Trimming pared 4 bases from V and 5 bases from J, leaving 16 bases between. The length of the CDR3 is 16 residues. This chain's CDR3 is CASSPVGKQDNSPLHF. In DNA form, the CDR3 reads TGTGCCAGCAGCCCGGTGGGCAAACAGGATAATTCACCCCTCCACTTT.